This T cell receptor beta chain is drawn from a study of technical replicates of blood from a handful of donors (dated 2017 in TCRdb). Concerning this clone itself: Its antigen is unknown. One base away there is no much larger clone; base qualities are not given.

Based on the germline V gene, the CDR1 and CDR2 sequences are MGHRA and YSYEKL. Its CDR3 holds 14 amino acids, cysteine through phenylalanine. Of the read, only the CDR3 DNA is kept; its 42 bases are in frame from base 1. The germline ends are 15 bases apart after V is trimmed by 5 bases and J by 5 bases. The library was generated by the immunoSEQ multiplex PCR assay. This is the immuneACCESS table as TCRdb keeps it, with only in-frame sequences that have V and J called. A part of the clones is gone; compared with another copy, unresolved V genes explain less than half, and the rest is unexplained. This sample is represented by approximately 76,000 clones; 97% of them were singletons. Together, the top ten hold more than 0.15% of the sample.

The sequence came from a human donor in good health. Here the chain combines TRBV4-1 and TRBJ2-5; a tentative D call is TRBD2 (6 bases match). The specimen sequenced was T cells isolated from PBMCs. The CDR3 region reads CASSYPGTRETQYF. The base sequence is TGCGCCAGCAGCTACCCTGGGACTCGGGAGACCCAGTACTTC.